A selection of T cell receptor beta chains follows, all from one sample in a study of T cells after posttransplantation cyclophosphamide. Sequencing used immunoSEQ multiplex PCR; TCRdb keeps in-frame clones, though not all of them. The sample was found to contain roughly 26,000 clones, and every one recurs. Material for sequencing was PBMCs. Receptors were obtained from a man in his forties or fifties in good health, CMV-negative, and a related stem cell transplant donor. CDR3s include the opening cysteine and the closing phenylalanine or tryptophan. The D gene is left open where the match is weak. Clone size is stated in some rows and not others, as once, few, many or a class when expanded.

v_gene,abundance,d_gene,j_gene,CDR3aa,CDR3nt
TRBV28,many,TRBD1,TRBJ1-1,CASRTRGRVVTEAFF,TGTGCCAGCAGGACAAGGGGGCGCGTGGTCACTGAAGCTTTCTTT
TRBV5-6,many,.,TRBJ2-1,CASSLFRGANEQFF,TGTGCCAGCAGCTTATTCCGGGGGGCCAATGAGCAGTTCTTC
TRBV28,many,.,TRBJ2-3,CASSLSSDTQYF,TGTGCCAGCAGTTTAAGCTCAGATACGCAGTATTTT
TRBV2,many,TRBD1,TRBJ1-5,CASSGTGFNQPQHF,TGTGCCAGCAGTGGGACAGGGTTCAATCAGCCCCAGCATTTT
TRBV4-2,many,.,TRBJ1-6,CASSQDISFRANSPLHF,TGTGCCAGCAGCCAAGATATTTCGTTCAGGGCTAATTCACCCCTCCACTTT
TRBV29-1,many,.,TRBJ2-2,CSVEGGQGDFTGELFF,TGCAGCGTTGAAGGGGGGCAGGGAGATTTCACCGGGGAGCTGTTTTTT
TRBV30,many,.,TRBJ2-3,CAWRASSTDTQYF,TGTGCCTGGAGGGCCTCTAGCACAGATACGCAGTATTTT
TRBV5-8,many,.,TRBJ2-7,CASSSSVLRGYF,TGTGCCAGCAGCTCCTCGGTCCTCCGGGGGTACTTC
TRBV7-6,many,.,TRBJ2-5,CASGLLEETQYF,TGTGCCAGCGGATTGTTGGAGGAGACCCAGTACTTC
TRBV11-1,many,TRBD2,TRBJ2-1,CASSLGLGGLAGGKRFF,TGTGCCAGCAGCTTAGGTTTGGGGGGACTAGCGGGAGGAAAAAGATTCTTC
TRBV18,many,TRBD2,TRBJ2-4,CASSPAGGTLGPRDF,TGTGCCAGCTCACCCGCCGGGGGGACCCTCGGGCCGCGCGACTTC
TRBV19,many,TRBD2,TRBJ2-3,CATKTSGGGTDTQYF,TGTGCCACAAAGACTAGCGGGGGGGGCACAGATACGCAGTATTTT
TRBV10-3,many,.,TRBJ1-2,CAISESRDNYGYTF,TGTGCCATCAGTGAGTCACGGGATAACTATGGCTACACCTTC
TRBV27,many,.,TRBJ2-4,CASSPQFGVLAKNIQYF,TGTGCCAGCAGTCCCCAGTTCGGGGTGTTGGCCAAAAACATTCAGTACTTC
TRBV9,many,TRBD2,TRBJ2-7,CASSFGLAGGHEQYF,TGTGCCAGCAGCTTCGGACTAGCGGGAGGCCACGAGCAGTACTTC
TRBV6-5,many,TRBD1,TRBJ1-2,CASSYEGTGENGYTF,TGTGCCAGCAGTTACGAAGGGACAGGGGAAAATGGCTACACCTTC
TRBV18,many,TRBD2,TRBJ2-1,CASSAGLAEYNEQFF,TGTGCCAGCTCGGCGGGACTAGCGGAGTACAATGAGCAGTTCTTC
TRBV7-7,many,.,TRBJ2-2,CASSPLIGPGELFF,TGTGCCAGCAGCCCCCTAATTGGGCCGGGGGAGCTGTTTTTT
TRBV6-5,many,TRBD2,TRBJ2-1,CASSQGTSGRTEQFF,TGTGCCAGCAGTCAAGGGACTAGCGGGAGAACTGAGCAGTTCTTC
TRBV2,many,TRBD2,TRBJ2-3,CASSAEAGGDTQYF,TGTGCCAGCAGTGCCGAAGCGGGGGGAGATACGCAGTATTTT
TRBV5-1,.,.,TRBJ2-5,CASSLAEGLGEAQYF,TGCGCCAGCAGCTTGGCCGAGGGGTTGGGGGAGGCCCAGTACTTC
TRBV19,many,TRBD1,TRBJ1-2,CASSIRQGGGYTF,TGTGCCAGTAGTATAAGACAGGGCGGCGGCTACACCTTC
TRBV2,many,.,TRBJ2-1,CASNLPGVSSYNEQFF,TGTGCCAGCAACCTCCCAGGGGTTAGCTCCTACAATGAGCAGTTCTTC
TRBV7-3,many,.,TRBJ2-2,CASSLRGKGTGELFF,TGTGCCAGCAGCTTAAGAGGGAAGGGCACCGGGGAGCTGTTTTTT
TRBV4-2,many,.,TRBJ2-1,CASSQALASYNEQFF,TGTGCCAGCAGCCAAGCTCTAGCGTCCTACAATGAGCAGTTCTTC
TRBV2,many,TRBD2,TRBJ2-7,CASGGRGGTYEQYF,TGTGCCAGCGGAGGGCGGGGGGGGACCTACGAGCAGTACTTC
TRBV5-1,many,TRBD2,TRBJ2-1,CASSLPSGGVNEQFF,TGCGCCAGCAGCTTGCCGAGCGGGGGGGTCAATGAGCAGTTCTTC
TRBV19,many,TRBD1,TRBJ1-5,CASSTTDRGLHQPQHF,TGTGCCAGTAGTACGACGGACAGGGGGCTCCATCAGCCCCAGCATTTT
TRBV30,few,.,TRBJ2-3,CAWNGGADTQYF,TGTGCCTGGAACGGGGGAGCAGATACGCAGTATTTT
TRBV15,many,.,TRBJ2-7,CATSRDSRLGREQYF,TGTGCCACCAGCAGAGATTCCCGGTTGGGGCGCGAGCAGTACTTC
TRBV7-7,many,.,TRBJ2-2,CASSQGVATGELFF,TGTGCTAGCAGCCAAGGGGTGGCGACCGGGGAGCTGTTTTTT
TRBV9,many,TRBD2,TRBJ2-5,CASSRTSGGAGETQYF,TGTGCCAGCAGCCGGACTAGCGGGGGGGCCGGGGAGACCCAGTACTTC
TRBV6-1,many,.,TRBJ2-2,CASSRAGDTGELFF,TGTGCCAGCAGCCGGGCAGGGGACACCGGGGAGCTGTTTTTT
TRBV5-1,many,TRBD2,TRBJ2-1,CASSQGTSGSSYNEQFF,TGCGCCAGCAGCCAAGGGACTAGCGGGAGCTCCTACAATGAGCAGTTCTTC
TRBV29-1,many,TRBD1,TRBJ1-1,CSVEAPGGWRTEAFF,TGCAGCGTCGAAGCCCCAGGGGGATGGAGGACTGAAGCTTTCTTT
TRBV6-1,many,.,TRBJ2-1,CASSGLVGSSYNEQFF,TGTGCCAGCAGTGGGTTGGTAGGGAGCTCCTACAATGAGCAGTTCTTC
TRBV5-1,many,.,TRBJ2-5,CASSLSSGDQETQYF,TGCGCCAGCAGCTTATCTTCAGGGGACCAAGAGACCCAGTACTTC
TRBV6-1,many,TRBD2,TRBJ2-1,CASSGSFGTNSYNEQFF,TGTGCCAGCAGTGGCAGTTTTGGGACTAACTCCTACAATGAGCAGTTCTTC
TRBV5-4,many,.,TRBJ1-2,CASSLARQAYGYTF,TGTGCCAGCAGCTTGGCTCGGCAGGCGTATGGCTACACCTTC
TRBV30,many,.,TRBJ1-2,CAWSQGYGYTF,TGTGCCTGGAGTCAGGGGTATGGCTACACCTTC
TRBV1,many,.,TRBJ2-1,CTSSQDPPPPQQQDEQFF,TGCACCAGCAGCCAAGATCCCCCACCACCGCAACAACAGGATGAGCAGTTCTTC
TRBV7-9,few,.,TRBJ2-1,CASSPAGSDEQFF,TGTGCCAGCAGTCCCGCCGGGAGTGATGAGCAGTTCTTC
TRBV4-1,many,TRBD1,TRBJ1-1,CASSPTSIRDRNTEAFF,TGCGCCAGCAGCCCAACTTCAATCCGGGACAGGAACACTGAAGCTTTCTTT
TRBV7-8,many,TRBD1,TRBJ1-3,CASSLSSGQDSGNTIYF,TGTGCCAGCAGCTTATCGTCGGGACAGGACTCTGGAAACACCATATATTTT
TRBV18,many,.,TRBJ2-7,CASSPDNLGEQYF,TGTGCCAGCTCACCAGATAACCTAGGCGAGCAGTACTTC
TRBV7-2,many,TRBD1,TRBJ1-4,CASSPGQGREKLFF,TGTGCCAGCAGCCCGGGACAGGGTAGGGAAAAACTGTTTTTT
TRBV7-6,many,TRBD1,TRBJ1-5,CASSAGQGWNNQPQHF,TGTGCCAGCAGCGCCGGACAGGGTTGGAACAATCAGCCCCAGCATTTT
TRBV2,many,TRBD2,TRBJ2-1,CASTGTRAHNEQFF,TGTGCCAGCACCGGGACTAGGGCCCATAATGAGCAGTTCTTC
TRBV28,many,.,TRBJ1-2,CATLNRANYGYTF,TGTGCCACCCTGAACAGAGCTAACTATGGCTACACCTTC
TRBV7-2,many,.,TRBJ2-6,CASTSGISGANVLTF,TGTGCCAGCACTAGTGGCATCTCTGGGGCCAACGTCCTGACTTTC
TRBV7-9,many,.,TRBJ1-5,CASSLVRGEDYSNQPQHF,TGTGCCAGCAGCTTAGTAAGGGGAGAGGACTATAGCAATCAGCCCCAGCATTTT
TRBV4-1,many,TRBD1,TRBJ1-2,CASSQSPPRTGGRGYTF,TGCGCCAGCAGCCAGAGCCCTCCTCGGACAGGGGGGCGTGGCTACACCTTC
TRBV2,many,TRBD1,TRBJ1-2,CASRARDRAGYTF,TGTGCCAGCAGAGCCCGGGACAGGGCGGGCTACACCTTC
TRBV13,many,.,TRBJ2-7,CASSRGRGGSYEQYF,TGTGCCAGCAGTCGCGGACGAGGAGGCTCCTACGAGCAGTACTTC
TRBV10-3,many,TRBD2,TRBJ2-3,CAISSFGDSGGLDTQYF,TGTGCCATCAGCTCCTTCGGGGATAGCGGGGGCTTAGATACGCAGTATTTT